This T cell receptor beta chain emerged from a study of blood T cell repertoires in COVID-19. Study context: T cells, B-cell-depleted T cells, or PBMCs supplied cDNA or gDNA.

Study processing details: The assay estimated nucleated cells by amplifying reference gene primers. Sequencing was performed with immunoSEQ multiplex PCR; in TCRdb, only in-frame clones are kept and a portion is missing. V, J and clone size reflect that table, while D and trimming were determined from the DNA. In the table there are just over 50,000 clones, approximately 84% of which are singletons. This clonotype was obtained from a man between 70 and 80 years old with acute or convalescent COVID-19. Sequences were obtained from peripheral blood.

CDR3 residues: CASSGLAGGPSQETQYF. In DNA form, the CDR3 reads TGTGCCAGCAGTGGACTAGCGGGGGGGCCCTCCCAAGAGACCCAGTACTTC. V usage is TRBV28 and J usage is TRBJ2-5, with 15 bases identical to TRBD2. J was trimmed by 1 base and V by 5 bases; bases with no gene match: 5. Germline V gene lookup returns CDR1 MDHEN and CDR2 SYDVKM. The CDR3 has 17 residues.